A single sample is the source of the 5 T cell receptor beta chains below, sequenced in a study of T cell changes during pregnancy in multiple sclerosis. Sequencing used immunoSEQ multiplex PCR; TCRdb keeps in-frame clones, though not all of them. The sample holds about 17,000 clones, 84% seen once. Sample: CD8+ T cells from peripheral blood mononuclear cells, taken in the third trimester of pregnancy. These receptors came from a female donor in good health, enrolled as a control in a pregnancy study.

CDR3 region: CASSRTLSATYEQYF. In nucleotides, the CDR3 is TGTGCCAGCAGCCGAACATTAAGTGCCACCTACGAGCAGTACTTC. The chain carries TRBV7-2 and TRBJ2-7; D is uncertain. This CDR3 spans 15 amino acids. Germline V gene sequence: CDR1 SGHTA, CDR2 FQGNSA. Trimming cost V 5 bases and J 2 bases, with 16 bases left between them.

J is TRBJ2-7 and V is TRBV5-1, with TRBD1 identical over 7 bases. The germline V gene has CDR1 SGHRS and CDR2 YFSETQ. Trimming cost V 2 bases and J 0 bases; bases outside gene matches: 2. This CDR3 is 14 amino acids long. In nucleotides, the CDR3 is TGCGCCAGCAGCTTTGAGGGGGCCTCCTACGAGCAGTACTTC. This sequence encodes CASSFEGASYEQYF.

This clone appeared once. The chain has TRBV19 and TRBJ1-1; 8 positions match TRBD1. Losses at the gene ends were 6 bases for V and 6 bases for J; bases not matched to a gene: 6. There are 13 residues in the CDR3. From germline, CDR1 is LNHDA and CDR2 SQIVND (reference sequence). For the CDR3, the DNA is TGTGCCAGTAGCCACGGACAGGGCGCTGAAGCTTTCTTT. Protein: CASSHGQGAEAFF.

The CDR3 loop is CASISGQGNQPQHF. In DNA form, the CDR3 reads TGTGCCAGTATATCGGGACAGGGAAATCAGCCCCAGCATTTT. The chain recombines TRBV19 with TRBJ1-5; 9 nucleotides match TRBD1. The CDR3 runs to 14 residues. Trimming took 7 bases from V and 4 from J; bases not matched to a gene: 5. CDR1 is LNHDA and CDR2 is SQIVND in the germline V gene (reference sequence).

This clone was found a few times. This sequence joins TRBV29-1 and TRBJ1-1; the match to TRBD1 covers 7 bases. Germline assignment: CDR1 SQVTM and CDR2 ANQGSEA. Trimming removed 3 bases from V and 5 bases from J; junction bases left unmatched: 6. This CDR3 is 13 amino acids long. Written as DNA, the CDR3 is TGCAGCGTTGATGGGGGGACAGAGACTGAAGCTTTCTTT. As protein: CSVDGGTETEAFF.